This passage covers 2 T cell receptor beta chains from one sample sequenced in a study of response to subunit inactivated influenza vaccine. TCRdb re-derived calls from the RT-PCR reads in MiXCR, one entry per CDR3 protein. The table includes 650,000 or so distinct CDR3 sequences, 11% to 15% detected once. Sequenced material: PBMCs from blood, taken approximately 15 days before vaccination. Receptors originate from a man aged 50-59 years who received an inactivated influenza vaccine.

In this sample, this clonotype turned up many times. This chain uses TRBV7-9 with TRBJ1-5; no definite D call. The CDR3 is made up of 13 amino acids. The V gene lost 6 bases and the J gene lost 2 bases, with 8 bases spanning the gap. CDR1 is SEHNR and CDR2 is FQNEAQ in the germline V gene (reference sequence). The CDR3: CASSREGNQPQHF. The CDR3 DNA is TGTGCCAGCAGTAGAGAAGGCAATCAGCCCCAGCATTTT.

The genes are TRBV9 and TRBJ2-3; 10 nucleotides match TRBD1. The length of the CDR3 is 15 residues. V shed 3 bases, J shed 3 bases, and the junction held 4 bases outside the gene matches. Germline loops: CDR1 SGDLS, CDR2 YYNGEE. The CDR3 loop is CASSARQGATDTQYF. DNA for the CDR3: TGTGCCAGCAGCGCCAGACAGGGGGCTACAGATACGCAGTATTTT. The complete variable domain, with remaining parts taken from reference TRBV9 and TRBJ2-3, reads DSGVTQTPKHLITATGQRVTLRCSPRSGDLSVYWYQQSLDQGLQFLIQYYNGEERAKGNILERFSAQQFPDLHSELNLSSLELGDSALYFCASSARQGATDTQYFGPGTRLTVL.